The 30 T cell receptor beta chains below all came from one sample that was sequenced in a study of regulatory T cells in long-lasting Graves disease. Arm-PCR with iRepertoire HTBI primers amplified the CDR3 regions for these TCR beta libraries. MiXCR was run by TCRdb on the multiplex PCR reads, yielding one entry per CDR3 protein. The sample holds 600,000 to 800,000 distinct CDR3 sequences, approximately 29% seen once. The time point is: persistent/refractory GD, antithyroid drugs over 5 years with positive TRAb. Researchers made the TCR library from RNA that was extracted from PBMCs. The source was peripheral blood mononuclear cells (PBMCs), collected when the disease was refractory, from a patient treated with antithyroid drugs. The source of these receptors is a female donor with Graves disease.

This clonotype was seen more than once but under ten times. The chain couples TRBV5-1 to TRBJ1-1; D unclear. The CDR3 consists of 13 residues. The V end lost 2 bases, the J end lost 8 bases, and 13 bases lay between the germline ends. Germline V gene sequence: CDR1 SGHRS, CDR2 YFSETQ. CDR3 protein: CASSLAGLQEAFF. In nucleotides, the CDR3 is TGCGCCAGCAGCTTAGCCGGTCTACAAGAAGCTTTCTTT.

The V call is TRBV5-4, the J call TRBJ2-2; no definite D call. Germline-derived CDR1 and CDR2 are SGHNT and YYREEE (reference sequence). V gave up 0 bases and J gave up 1 base, with 7 bases separating them. The CDR3 extends over 15 amino acids. This CDR3 reads CASSLGAKNTGELFF. DNA of the CDR3: TGTGCCAGCAGCTTGGGGGCCAAGAACACCGGGGAGCTGTTTTTT.

This chain connects TRBV6-2 or TRBV6-3 to TRBJ2-7; 8 positions match TRBD2. Germline V gene sequence: CDR1 MNHEY, CDR2 SVGEGT. The CDR3 has 14 residues. J lost 4 bases, V lost 5 bases, and 7 bases had no gene match. CDR3 sequence (DNA): TGTGCCAGCAGTCCTAGCGGGCCACGTTACGAGCAGTACTTC. It encodes CASSPSGPRYEQYF.

The chain recombines TRBV6-5 with TRBJ1-6; D not certain. Trimming cost V 3 bases and J 0 bases, with 9 bases left between them. This CDR3 contains 16 residues. Germline V gene data show CDR1 as MNHEY and CDR2 as SVGAGI. CDR3 coding DNA: TGTGCCAGCAGTTATACCCGGAGCTCCTATAATTCACCCCTCCACTTT. This translates into CASSYTRSSYNSPLHF.

This chain connects TRBV28 to TRBJ2-6; a weak D match, TRBD1 (6 bases). Trimming cost V 4 bases and J 0 bases, with 10 bases left between them. CDR1 is MDHEN, CDR2 SYDVKM, per germline. There are 16 residues in the CDR3. The CDR3 bases are TGTGCCAGCAGTTACAGGGACGTCTCTGGGGCCAACGTCCTGACTTTC. Amino acids: CASSYRDVSGANVLTF.

There are a few counts of this clonotype. The chain combines TRBV12-3 or TRBV12-4 with TRBJ1-3; 9 bases are a match to TRBD1. V lost 7 bases, J lost 2 bases, and 6 bases stayed unmatched. The CDR3 consists of 15 residues. The CDR3: CASKGQGLAGNTIYF. CDR3 bases: TGTGCCAGCAAGGGACAGGGTCTCGCTGGAAACACCATATATTTT.

Worth noting for this clonotype: A much more abundant neighbour one base away suggests this may be a read error. The V and J genes are TRBV6-2 or TRBV6-3 and TRBJ1-2; 7 nucleotides line up with TRBD1. Looked up from germline, CDR1 is MNHEY and CDR2 is SVGEGT. CDR3 length: 14 residues. This CDR3 reads CAGSYGAGGYGYTF. CDR3 in DNA: TGTGCCGGCAGTTATGGAGCAGGGGGCTATGGCTACACCTTC.

This clonotype was seen more than once but under ten times. This chain connects TRBV29-1 to TRBJ1-1, with D possibly TRBD1 on 5 matching bases. Trimming removed 0 bases at V and 6 bases at J, with 14 bases between. Germline loops: CDR1 SQVTM, CDR2 ANQGSEA. The CDR3 runs 14 residues. The CDR3 spells CSVEEAGHQAEAFF. The CDR3 coding sequence is TGCAGCGTTGAAGAGGCCGGACATCAGGCTGAAGCTTTCTTT.

V gene TRBV20-1 combines with J gene TRBJ2-7, with D maybe TRBD2 (6 bases). The CDR3 loop spans 15 amino acids. Germline values: CDR1 DFQATT, CDR2 SNEGSKA (reference sequence). V was clipped by 3 bases and J by 3 bases, with 18 bases between them. CDR3: CSARGGSGMNYEQYF. The CDR3 DNA reads as TGCAGTGCTAGGGGGGGTAGCGGAATGAACTACGAGCAGTACTTC.

The V call is TRBV5-1, the J call TRBJ2-3, with 8 bases matching TRBD2. The length of the CDR3 is 14 residues. In germline, CDR1 is SGHRS, CDR2 YFSETQ. The V and J ends lost 6 bases and 2 bases, in that order; junction bases with no gene match: 5. CDR3 nucleotides: TGCGCCAGCAAGCGAGCGGGAGTCACAGATACGCAGTATTTT. It encodes CASKRAGVTDTQYF.

As to this clonotype: A much larger clone lies a single base off, so this may be a read error. The chain's CDR3 is CASSLRGERSYTF. The CDR3 nucleotides read TGTGCCAGCAGCCTCCGAGGGGAGCGGAGCTACACCTTC. This chain uses TRBV7-2 with TRBJ1-2; possibly TRBD1 for D (5 bases). V was trimmed by 5 bases and J by 9 bases, leaving 16 bases between them. Germline values: CDR1 SGHTA, CDR2 FQGNSA. The length of the CDR3 is 13 residues.

This clonotype has ten or more counts. The chain joins TRBV6-5 to TRBJ2-5; D remains ambiguous. CDR3 length: 15 residues. V lost 2 bases and J 1 base, leaving 11 bases between the germline ends. Germline lookup yields CDR1 MNHEY and CDR2 SVGAGI. CDR3 DNA: TGTGCCAGCAGTTACGGCGGACGCACCCAAGAGACCCAGTACTTC. It specifies CASSYGGRTQETQYF.

This clonotype was picked up a small number of times. The rearrangement uses TRBV6-9 and TRBJ2-7, with D perhaps matching TRBD1 or TRBD2 (6 bases each). CDR1 is MNHGY, CDR2 SVAAGI, per germline. CDR3 size: 16 residues. V lost 4 bases to trimming and J lost 5 bases, with 21 bases between them. The DNA of the CDR3 is TGTGCCAGCAGTTTGGGGGCTACGGGGGCCTCGGACGAGCAGTACTTC. It codes for CASSLGATGASDEQYF.

In this sample, this clonotype turned up a few times. V is TRBV20-1 and J is TRBJ1-5; D not certain. The CDR3 extends over 13 amino acids. Per germline, CDR1 DFQATT and CDR2 SNEGSKA (reference sequence). The CDR3 coding sequence is TGCAGCGTTAGCGGGTTCGTCAATCAGCCCCAGCATTTT. Translated, it gives CSVSGFVNQPQHF.

There are a few counts of this clonotype. This chain connects TRBV10-1 to TRBJ2-2; D may be TRBD2 (5 bases). Germline V CDR1 and CDR2: WNHNN, SYGVQD (reference sequence). V gave up 7 bases and J gave up 4 bases, with 16 bases separating them. The CDR3 has 15 residues. CDR3 sequence (DNA): TGCGCCAGCACGCCCGAGGGCTGCGTCACCGGGGAGCTGTTTTTT. Its protein is CASTPEGCVTGELFF.

This clonotype was detected only a few times. The chain employs TRBV6-1 and TRBJ1-2; TRBD1 aligns across 7 bases. The CDR3 is 14 amino acids. V trimming: 7 bases; J trimming: 3 bases; junction bases outside the gene matches: 8. Germline V gene data show CDR1 as MNHNS and CDR2 as SASEGT. CDR3 DNA sequence: TGTGCCAGCAAGCTCAGGGGGGGAGACTATGGCTACACCTTC. Protein product: CASKLRGGDYGYTF.

This sequence joins TRBV5-1 and TRBJ1-1, with D maybe TRBD1 (6 bases). The CDR3 is 15 residues long. In germline, CDR1 is SGHRS, CDR2 YFSETQ. With 1 base removed from V and 4 bases from J, the gap between germline ends came to 14 bases. For the CDR3, the DNA is TGCGCCAGCAGCTTGCCAGGGGTGATAACCACTGAAGCTTTCTTT. This encodes CASSLPGVITTEAFF.

The chain recombines TRBV6-2 or TRBV6-3 with TRBJ1-1; D might be TRBD1 (6 bases). CDR3 length: 16 residues. The germline CDR1 and CDR2 sequences are MNHEY and SVGEGT. V was cut by 0 bases and J by 1 base, with 12 bases left in between. CDR3 sequence: CASSYSNYRANTEAFF. CDR3 nucleotide sequence: TGTGCCAGCAGTTACTCGAACTACAGGGCGAACACTGAAGCTTTCTTT.

This chain joins TRBV11-2 and TRBJ2-7; D is possibly TRBD2 (6 bases). Germline CDR1 is SGHAT and CDR2 is FQNNGV. The ends were cut back, 4 bases at V and 0 bases at J, with 13 bases in the middle. The length of the CDR3 is 15 residues. CDR3 in amino acids: CASSWGTDTSYEQYF. CDR3 nucleotides: TGTGCCAGCAGCTGGGGGACTGATACCTCCTACGAGCAGTACTTC.

This clonotype appeared a few times. This CDR3 is CASSPGTAQEAFF. As DNA, the CDR3 is TGTGCCAGCAGTCCTGGGACGGCCCAAGAAGCTTTCTTT. This chain connects TRBV25-1 to TRBJ1-1, with TRBD1 as a possible D gene (5 bases). Trimming removed 5 bases at V and 8 bases at J, with 15 bases between. The CDR3 runs 13 residues. Germline CDR1 reads MGHDK; CDR2 reads SYGVNS.

The chain is built from TRBV18 and TRBJ1-1; unclear D gene. This CDR3 comprises 12 residues. The V end lost 6 bases, the J end lost 1 base, and 6 bases lay between the germline ends. CDR1 KGHSH and CDR2 LQKENI come from the germline V gene. CDR3 amino acids: CASSVPNTEAFF. CDR3 sequence (DNA): TGTGCCAGCTCTGTCCCGAACACTGAAGCTTTCTTT.

This CDR3 is CASSWGTGDNYGYTF. The DNA for the CDR3 is TGTGCCAGCAGTTGGGGGACAGGAGATAACTATGGCTACACCTTC. The chain is built from TRBV28 and TRBJ1-2; 8 nucleotides line up with TRBD1. V trimming: 4 bases; J trimming: 1 base; junction bases outside the gene matches: 5. The CDR3 runs 15 residues. Germline CDR1 reads MDHEN; CDR2 reads SYDVKM.

This clonotype was seen only a few times. This sequence joins TRBV30 and TRBJ1-1, with no clear D. Per germline, CDR1 GTSNPN and CDR2 SVGIG (reference sequence). V lost 3 bases to trimming and J lost 5 bases, with 13 bases between them. The CDR3 totals 13 residues. In DNA, the CDR3 is TGTGCCTGGAGGGAGTTCTCGAGTACTGAAGCTTTCTTT. Its protein product is CAWREFSSTEAFF.

The chain employs TRBV3-1 and TRBJ2-7; perhaps D is TRBD1 or TRBD2 (7 bases each). The CDR3 has 19 residues. Trimming left V 2 bases short and J 2 bases short, with 25 bases between. Germline values: CDR1 LGHDT, CDR2 YNNKEL (reference sequence). Here the CDR3 reads CASSQTTGPSGDRPYEQYF. DNA for the CDR3: TGTGCCAGCAGCCAAACGACAGGGCCCAGCGGGGACAGACCCTACGAGCAGTACTTC.

This clonotype showed up many times. The CDR3 reads CASSGQAGYEQYF. CDR3 bases: TGTGCCAGCAGTGGACAGGCCGGCTACGAGCAGTACTTC. The chain uses TRBV6-1 and TRBJ2-7; a weak D match, TRBD1 (6 bases). Trimming removed 4 bases from V and 3 bases from J, with 10 bases in between. The length of the CDR3 is 13 residues. Germline V gene sequence: CDR1 MNHNS, CDR2 SASEGT.

This clonotype has just a few counts. V gene TRBV2 combines with J gene TRBJ1-2; D not resolved. V was cut by 6 bases and J by 5 bases, with 16 bases left in between. CDR1 is SNHLY and CDR2 is FYNNEI in the germline V gene. The CDR3 contains 14 residues. For the CDR3, the DNA is TGTGCCAGCAGAGGAGGAACCACGGGGTATGGCTACACCTTC. The encoded protein is CASRGGTTGYGYTF.

This clonotype occurred a few times. A clone one base away is much larger, so this may be a read error. The rearrangement links TRBV6-2 or TRBV6-3 to TRBJ1-2, with a weak D call TRBD1 (5 bases). Between the trimmed V and J ends, which lost 5 bases and 2 bases, there was a span of 9 bases. CDR1 and CDR2 from the germline V gene are MNHEY and SVGEGT. CDR3 length: 13 amino acids. DNA for the CDR3: TGTGCCAGCAGTAAGACAGAAAACTATGGCTACACCTTC. Translated, it gives CASSKTENYGYTF.

The V gene is TRBV10-3, the J gene TRBJ1-5; 7 bases agree with TRBD1. V lost 4 bases and J lost 3; bases outside the gene matches: 6. Per germline, CDR1 ENHRY and CDR2 SYGVKD. This CDR3 is built from 15 residues. In nucleotides, the CDR3 is TGTGCCATCAGTGGGGGGACAGACAACAATCAGCCCCAGCATTTT. Its protein product is CAISGGTDNNQPQHF.

The chain employs TRBV28 and TRBJ2-1; D could derive from TRBD1 or TRBD2 (5 bases each). The germline CDR1 and CDR2 sequences are MDHEN and SYDVKM. The CDR3 has 16 residues. Trimming cost V 4 bases and J 2 bases, with 15 bases left between them. The DNA for the CDR3 is TGTGCCAGCAGTTCCAGGGACGGACCGGCCTACAATGAGCAGTTCTTC. This gives the protein CASSSRDGPAYNEQFF.

Of note for this clonotype: Compared with germline, one end of the junction differs, possibly owing to a read error. V is TRBV5-1 and J is TRBJ2-4; 13 nucleotides match TRBD2. The germline CDR1 and CDR2 sequences are SGHRS and YFSETQ. This CDR3 region has 17 residues. The CDR3 DNA sequence: TGCGTCAGCAGCTTCGGGACTAGCGGGACCGAACGGAACATTCAGTACTTC. As protein: CVSSFGTSGTERNIQYF.